The 15 T cell receptor beta chains below were found in one sample sequenced in a study of persistence of HIV-infected CD4 T cells. These receptors have no identified antigens. Sequencing used immunoSEQ version 4 in survey mode. TCRdb's copy holds only in-frame clones and misses some; the assay was immunoSEQ multiplex PCR. The sample carries fewer than 40,000 clones, about 80% recorded once. Cells were stimulated with CMV-infected fibroblast lysates at roughly 10 ug/mL. Memory cells lacking CD40L and CD69 with high CD45RO were sorted. The specimen comprised CD4+ T cells sorted from PBMCs after approximately 20-hour stimulation, sampled from a patient who received antiretroviral therapy. The origin of the receptors is an adult woman with HIV who was CMV-seropositive.

The chain combines TRBV5-1 with TRBJ2-7, with D perhaps TRBD1 or TRBD2 (5 bases each). The CDR3 loop spans 15 amino acids. Trimming removed 3 bases from V and 0 bases from J, with 13 bases in between. CDR1 and CDR2 from the germline V gene are SGHRS and YFSETQ. As DNA, the CDR3 is TGCGCCAGCAGCTGGGTCGGGACGAGCTCCTACGAGCAGTACTTC. This sequence encodes CASSWVGTSSYEQYF.

This clone has a single count. The V and J genes are TRBV24-1 and TRBJ1-6, with D possibly matching TRBD1 (6 bases). Germline values: CDR1 KGHDR, CDR2 SFDVKD. This CDR3 contains 17 residues. The ends were cut back, 1 base at V and 5 bases at J, with 14 bases in the middle. The CDR3: CATSDFPGGGDNSPLHF. CDR3 coding DNA: TGTGCCACCAGTGATTTTCCCGGGGGCGGGGATAATTCACCCCTCCACTTT.

The J gene is TRBJ2-7, the V gene TRBV7-6; the match to TRBD1 covers 10 bases. This CDR3 is 17 amino acids long. V shed 4 bases, J shed 7 bases, and the junction held 16 bases outside the gene matches. Germline CDR1 and CDR2: SGHVS and FNYEAQ. The CDR3 DNA sequence: TGTGCCAGCAGCTCCCTGGGGCCGACAGGGGGCCTTATGGAGCAGTACTTC. It yields the protein CASSSLGPTGGLMEQYF.

The chain employs TRBV28 and TRBJ2-3; no clear D. The V end was cut by 6 bases, the J end by 6 bases, with 10 bases between. The CDR3 has 12 residues. In germline, CDR1 is MDHEN, CDR2 SYDVKM. CDR3 coding DNA: TGTGCCAGCAGCCCCCCCCTGGATACGCAGTATTTT. Amino acid sequence: CASSPPLDTQYF. Drawing the rest from reference TRBV28 and TRBJ2-3, the complete variable domain is DVKVTQSSRYLVKRTGEKVFLECVQDMDHENMFWYRQDPGLGLRLIYFSYDVKMKEKGDIPEGYSVSREKKERFSLILESASTNQTSMYLCASSPPLDTQYFGPGTRLTVL.

The genes are TRBV7-2 and TRBJ1-1; unclear D gene. V was cut by 6 bases and J by 0 bases, with 17 bases left in between. From germline, CDR1 is SGHTA and CDR2 FQGNSA. The length of the CDR3 is 16 residues. CDR3 in DNA: TGTGCCAGCAGATCCCAGCCCCAATTAATGAACACTGAAGCTTTCTTT. Residues: CASRSQPQLMNTEAFF.

The rearrangement uses TRBV7-9 and TRBJ2-3; 12 bases map to TRBD2. Per germline, CDR1 SEHNR and CDR2 FQNEAQ (reference sequence). The CDR3 is made up of 16 amino acids. The V segment lost 5 bases and the J segment 5 bases; nucleotides outside the gene matches: 8. The CDR3 reads CASSLTGTSGRDTQYF. CDR3 bases: TGTGCCAGCAGCCTGACGGGGACTAGCGGGCGAGATACGCAGTATTTT.

The rearrangement links TRBV15 to TRBJ1-5; possibly TRBD1 for D (6 bases). Per germline, CDR1 LNHNV and CDR2 YYDKDF (reference sequence). This CDR3 has 15 residues. The germline V and J ends were trimmed by 1 base and 5 bases, with 12 bases remaining between them. CDR3 sequence reads: CATSRGGRSDQPQHF. The CDR3 DNA follows: TGTGCCACCAGCAGAGGGGGGCGTTCTGATCAGCCCCAGCATTTT.

The V and J genes are TRBV19 and TRBJ2-7; 11 bases are shared with TRBD2. Germline CDR1 and CDR2: LNHDA and SQIVND (reference sequence). The length of the CDR3 is 14 residues. V lost 8 bases, J lost 4 bases, and 7 bases stayed unmatched. CDR3 residues: CASHSSGRYYEQYF. The CDR3 nucleotides are TGTGCCAGTCACTCTAGCGGGAGGTATTACGAGCAGTACTTC.

The chain links TRBV2 to TRBJ1-5; 7 bases fit TRBD1. Per germline, CDR1 SNHLY and CDR2 FYNNEI. V lost 4 bases and J lost 4; bases outside the gene matches: 7. CDR3 size: 15 residues. The CDR3 is CASSVGQAINQPQHF. In DNA, the CDR3 is TGTGCCAGCAGTGTCGGACAGGCAATAAATCAGCCCCAGCATTTT. The full variable domain, rest sourced from reference TRBV2 and TRBJ1-5, is EPEVTQTPSHQVTQMGQEVILRCVPISNHLYFYWYRQILGQKVEFLVSFYNNEISEKSEIFDDQFSVERPDGSNFTLKIRSTKLEDSAMYFCASSVGQAINQPQHFGDGTRLSIL.

A single count supports this clone. The chain carries TRBV18 and TRBJ1-2, with 8 bases fitting TRBD1. V was clipped by 3 bases and J by 3 bases; unmatched bases: 6. This CDR3 spans 15 amino acids. Germline loops: CDR1 KGHSH, CDR2 LQKENI. The chain's CDR3 is CASSPAGQVYYGYTF. Here the CDR3 DNA reads TGTGCCAGCTCACCGGCGGGACAGGTCTACTATGGCTACACCTTC.

This chain connects TRBV13 to TRBJ2-6; D unresolved. The germline V and J ends were trimmed by 8 bases and 0 bases, with 8 bases remaining between them. Germline lookup yields CDR1 PRHDT and CDR2 FYEKMQ (reference sequence). This CDR3 is 14 amino acids long. CDR3 in amino acids: CASGYLSGANVLTF. DNA of the CDR3: TGTGCCAGCGGGTACCTCTCTGGGGCCAACGTCCTGACTTTC.

The V call is TRBV7-3, the J call TRBJ2-3, with a possible D match to TRBD2 (5 bases). The V gene lost 4 bases and the J gene lost 5 bases, with 13 bases spanning the gap. Germline CDR1 SGHTA, CDR2 FQGTGA. The CDR3 has 14 amino acids. CDR3: CASSSTRAGDTQYF. For the CDR3, the DNA is TGTGCCAGCAGCTCAACTAGGGCGGGAGATACGCAGTATTTT.

This chain joins TRBV5-8 and TRBJ2-2, with a possible D match to TRBD1 (6 bases). Germline-derived CDR1 and CDR2 are SGHTS and YDEGEE. The CDR3 totals 15 residues. Trimming took off 0 bases at V and 5 bases at J, with 11 bases between the two ends. CDR3 sequence reads: CASSLDFRGTGELFF. As DNA, the CDR3 is TGTGCCAGCAGCTTGGATTTCAGGGGTACCGGGGAGCTGTTTTTT. The full variable domain, completed using reference TRBV5-8 and TRBJ2-2, is EAGVTQSPTHLIKTRGQQATLRCSPISGHTSVYWYQQALGLGLQFLLWYDEGEERNRGNFPPRFSGRQFPNYSSELNVNALELEDSALYLCASSLDFRGTGELFFGEGSRLTVL.

The rearrangement links TRBV19 to TRBJ1-5; the match to TRBD1 covers 10 bases. The CDR3 has 16 amino acids. Germline V gives CDR1 LNHDA, CDR2 SQIVND (reference sequence). The V segment lost 4 bases and the J segment 6 bases; nucleotides outside the gene matches: 9. The CDR3, as DNA: TGTGCCAGTAGTACGTACGGGACAGGGGTTCGTCAGCCCCAGCATTTT. Translated: CASSTYGTGVRQPQHF.

V usage is TRBV3-1 (or the pseudogene TRBV3-2) and J usage is TRBJ2-1; 13 bases match TRBD2. V was clipped by 4 bases and J by 9 bases; unmatched bases: 6. This CDR3 has 15 residues. CDR1 LGHDT and CDR2 YNNKEL come from the germline V gene (reference sequence). The CDR3 DNA follows: TGTGCCAGCAGCCGGACTAGCGGGAGTTGGAGTGAGCAGTTCTTC. Translated, it gives CASSRTSGSWSEQFF.